Each of the 24 T cell receptor beta chains below was sequenced from the same sample in a study of blood T cell repertoires in COVID-19. Here immunoSEQ multiplex PCR was the method, and the copy in TCRdb shows in-frame clones only, minus some. The sample has tens of thousands of clones, around 82% seen once. Sequences were obtained from peripheral blood. The source of these receptors is a human donor in a cohort sampled during active COVID-19.

The gene calls are TRBV28 and TRBJ1-4; D is unresolved. From germline, CDR1 is MDHEN and CDR2 SYDVKM. The CDR3 consists of 14 residues. Deletions cut 11 bases from V and 7 bases from J, with 20 bases between. The CDR3 sequence: CASRRAPGGEKLFF. Written as DNA, the CDR3 is TGTGCCTCAAGGCGGGCTCCGGGTGGTGAAAAACTGTTTTTT. Full variable domain (outside the CDR3, taken from reference TRBV28 and TRBJ1-4): DVKVTQSSRYLVKRTGEKVFLECVQDMDHENMFWYRQDPGLGLRLIYFSYDVKMKEKGDIPEGYSVSREKKERFSLILESASTNQTSMYLCASRRAPGGEKLFFGSGTQLSVL.

The genes are TRBV19 and TRBJ2-5; D is undetermined. Trimming shortened V by 8 bases and J by 0 bases, and 10 bases separated the two germline ends. The CDR3 length is 13 residues. Per germline, CDR1 LNHDA and CDR2 SQIVND (reference sequence). CDR3 region: CASLAPYQETQYF. In DNA form, the CDR3 reads TGTGCCAGTTTGGCCCCGTACCAAGAGACCCAGTACTTC.

The rearrangement joins TRBV5-1 to TRBJ1-4; the match to TRBD1 covers 8 bases. Per the germline V gene, CDR1 is SGHRS and CDR2 is YFSETQ. CDR3 length: 15 residues. The V gene end was trimmed by 0 bases and the J gene end by 10 bases; junction bases not matched to a gene: 8. The CDR3 region has the DNA TGCGCCAGCAGCTTGGAGGCAGGGGGCATGGGAAAACTGTTTTTT. This sequence encodes CASSLEAGGMGKLFF.

The genes are TRBV5-1 and TRBJ2-1, with 7 bases fitting TRBD2. The germline V gene has CDR1 SGHRS and CDR2 YFSETQ. V was clipped by 5 bases and J by 9 bases; unmatched bases: 8. The CDR3 runs 13 residues. CDR3 nucleotides: TGCGCCAGCAGAGATACTAGCGTGGGTGAGCAGTTCTTC. Its translation is CASRDTSVGEQFF.

This chain connects TRBV7-2 to TRBJ2-2, with 9 positions matching TRBD2. The V and J ends lost 6 bases and 4 bases, in that order; junction bases with no gene match: 9. Germline V CDR1 and CDR2: SGHTA, FQGNSA. The CDR3 has 16 residues. CDR3 residues: CASRWKREAGTGELFF. CDR3 nucleotides: TGTGCCAGCAGGTGGAAGCGGGAGGCGGGCACCGGGGAGCTGTTTTTT.

The rearrangement joins TRBV19 to TRBJ2-7, with unresolved D. The V gene lost 1 base and the J gene lost 0 bases, with 4 bases spanning the gap. Germline CDR1 LNHDA, CDR2 SQIVND (reference sequence). The CDR3 sequence is 13 residues long. The CDR3 sequence: CASSIANSYEQYF. CDR3 nucleotides: TGTGCCAGTAGTATAGCAAACTCCTACGAGCAGTACTTC.

The chain has TRBV6-5 and TRBJ2-7; 7 positions match TRBD1. This CDR3 region has 14 residues. The junction had 12 bases not matched to a gene; V was cut back by 9 bases and J by 4 bases. Looked up from germline, CDR1 is MNHEY and CDR2 is SVGAGI. The CDR3 DNA is TGTGCCAGTGAGATCACAGGGGAAACATACGAGCAGTACTTC. Protein product: CASEITGETYEQYF.

V is TRBV21-1 and J is TRBJ2-7; the table's D call TRBD2 went unverified against the DNA. TRBV21-1 is flagged as a pseudogene. CDR3 length: 16 amino acids. The CDR3 DNA sequence: TGTGCCAGCAGCAAAGAGGGGCTAGCGACACCCTACGAGCAGTACTTC. The encoded protein is CASSKEGLATPYEQYF.

The chain employs TRBV6-2 or TRBV6-3 and TRBJ1-5; D possibly corresponds to TRBD1 (5 bases). CDR1 is MNHEY, CDR2 SVGEGT, per germline. Trimming took off 2 bases at V and 0 bases at J, with 8 bases between the two ends. The CDR3 covers 15 residues. Here the CDR3 reads CASSYRGDSNQPQHF. The CDR3 DNA follows: TGTGCCAGCAGTTACAGGGGTGATAGCAATCAGCCCCAGCATTTT.

The rearrangement joins TRBV5-1 to TRBJ2-7; 12 positions agree with TRBD1. The trim removed 4 bases at V and 1 base at J, leaving 9 bases unmatched. The CDR3 has 17 amino acids. The germline V gene has CDR1 SGHRS and CDR2 YFSETQ. CDR3 in DNA: TGCGCCAGCAGCCCGGGGGACAGGGGGCTTAGGTCCTACGAGCAGTACTTC. Its protein is CASSPGDRGLRSYEQYF. Combining the CDR3 with reference TRBV5-1 and TRBJ2-7 gives the whole variable domain KAGVTQTPRYLIKTRGQQVTLSCSPISGHRSVSWYQQTPGQGLQFLFEYFSETQRNKGNFPGRFSGRQFSNSRSEMNVSTLELGDSALYLCASSPGDRGLRSYEQYFGPGTRLTVT.

The chain couples TRBV7-2 to TRBJ2-7; possible D gene TRBD1, 6 bases. The CDR3 extends over 14 amino acids. Germline CDR1 is SGHTA and CDR2 is FQGNSA. Deletions cut 1 base from V and 2 bases from J, with 9 bases between. CDR3: CASSLVGGPYEQYF. The CDR3 region has the DNA TGTGCCAGCAGCTTAGTTGGGGGCCCCTACGAGCAGTACTTC.

The chain carries TRBV3-1 (or the pseudogene TRBV3-2) and TRBJ1-2; 7 bases fit TRBD1. The CDR3 runs 15 residues. V shed 1 base, J shed 4 bases, and the junction held 6 bases outside the gene matches. Germline V lookup: CDR1 LGHDT, CDR2 YNNKEL (reference sequence). CDR3 coding DNA: TGTGCCAGCAGCCAAGGGGGACAGCTTCGCTATGGCTACACCTTC. Translation gives CASSQGGQLRYGYTF.

This sequence joins TRBV5-4 and TRBJ2-3; D possibly corresponds to TRBD2 (6 bases). V was clipped by 5 bases and J by 1 base, with 14 bases between them. Germline CDR1 reads SGHNT; CDR2 reads YYREEE (reference sequence). The CDR3 sequence is 15 residues long. CDR3 nucleotide sequence: TGTGCCAGCAGTTTTCGCGGGGAGGGCACAGATACGCAGTATTTT. It is translated as CASSFRGEGTDTQYF.

The rearrangement joins TRBV9 to TRBJ2-5; no definite D call. Per the germline V gene, CDR1 is SGDLS and CDR2 is YYNGEE. This CDR3 has 14 residues. V was trimmed by 0 bases and J by 0 bases, leaving 6 bases between them. This CDR3 reads CASSVAGHQETQYF. The CDR3 DNA follows: TGTGCCAGCAGCGTAGCCGGTCACCAAGAGACCCAGTACTTC. Filled out from reference TRBV9 and TRBJ2-5, the complete variable domain reads DSGVTQTPKHLITATGQRVTLRCSPRSGDLSVYWYQQSLDQGLQFLIQYYNGEERAKGNILERFSAQQFPDLHSELNLSSLELGDSALYFCASSVAGHQETQYFGPGTRLLVL.

The V gene is TRBV7-8, the J gene TRBJ1-3, with 7 bases identical to TRBD1. The germline CDR1 and CDR2 sequences are SGHVS and FQNEAQ. V gave up 5 bases and J gave up 4 bases; unmatched junction bases: 26. This CDR3 region has 21 residues. The CDR3 DNA reads TGTGCCAGCAGCCCTAGACATGGGGGATCGGACAGGCGAATTCCAGGAAACACCATATATTTT. The encoded protein is CASSPRHGGSDRRIPGNTIYF. Drawing the rest from reference TRBV7-8 and TRBJ1-3, the complete variable domain is GAGVSQSPRYKVAKRGQDVALRCDPISGHVSLFWYQQALGQGPEFLTYFQNEAQLDKSGLPSDRFFAERPEGSVSTLKIQRTQQEDSAVYLCASSPRHGGSDRRIPGNTIYFGEGSWLTVV.

This clone has just a few counts. This chain links TRBV30 with TRBJ1-4; D remains ambiguous. The CDR3 totals 13 residues. V was shortened by 5 bases and J by 5 bases, with 12 bases between the two germline ends. CDR1 and CDR2 (germline): GTSNPN, SVGIG (reference sequence). CDR3 coding DNA: TGTGCCTGGGCGCGGGGAAGGAATGAAAAACTGTTTTTT. As protein: CAWARGRNEKLFF.

J is TRBJ1-5 and V is TRBV19; 12 bases map to TRBD1. The CDR3 is made up of 20 amino acids. The J segment lost 4 bases and the V segment lost 5 bases, leaving 18 bases of the junction unmatched. Per germline, CDR1 LNHDA and CDR2 SQIVND (reference sequence). CDR3 nucleotides: TGTGCCAGTAGTCTCCGAGGGGGACAGGGGGCCGAACAGGGGAATCAGCCCCAGCATTTT. Its protein is CASSLRGGQGAEQGNQPQHF. Supplemented by reference TRBV19 and TRBJ1-5, the full variable domain reads DGGITQSPKYLFRKEGQNVTLSCEQNLNHDAMYWYRQDPGQGLRLIYYSQIVNDFQKGDIAEGYSVSREKKESFPLTVTSAQKNPTAFYLCASSLRGGQGAEQGNQPQHFGDGTRLSIL.

This chain links TRBV5-1 with TRBJ2-1, with 13 bases that match TRBD2. The CDR3 is made up of 21 amino acids. V lost 2 bases and J lost 0; bases outside the gene matches: 14. The germline V gene has CDR1 SGHRS and CDR2 YFSETQ. Here the CDR3 reads CASSLPGTSGIITSSYNEQFF. The DNA of the CDR3 is TGCGCCAGCAGCTTACCCGGGACTAGCGGGATAATTACGAGCTCCTACAATGAGCAGTTCTTC.

This clone was recorded only once. V usage is TRBV30 and J usage is TRBJ2-3, with a weak D call TRBD1 (6 bases). V was clipped by 3 bases and J by 1 base, with 17 bases between them. The CDR3 runs to 16 residues. Germline lookup yields CDR1 GTSNPN and CDR2 SVGIG (reference sequence). The CDR3 spells CAWSVGPKGGTDTQYF. The CDR3 nucleotides read TGTGCCTGGAGCGTGGGTCCGAAGGGGGGCACAGATACGCAGTATTTT.

The chain joins TRBV6-6 to TRBJ2-1; 7 positions agree with TRBD2. The CDR3 contains 15 residues. CDR1 and CDR2 (germline): MNHNY, SVGAGI (reference sequence). The J segment lost 0 bases and the V segment lost 5 bases, leaving 4 bases of the junction unmatched. CDR3 sequence reads: CASSPSGYSYNEQFF. The CDR3 DNA follows: TGTGCCAGCAGTCCTAGCGGCTACTCCTACAATGAGCAGTTCTTC.

As DNA, the CDR3 is TGTGCCCCGTCGGTAGCGGGAGGTGAGACCCAGTACTTC. This encodes CAPSVAGGETQYF. J is TRBJ2-5 and V is TRBV24-1; 10 nucleotides match TRBD2. This CDR3 is 13 amino acids long. Germline loops: CDR1 KGHDR, CDR2 SFDVKD. V gave up 12 bases and J gave up 5 bases; unmatched junction bases: 8.

This chain connects TRBV2 to TRBJ2-3, with 8 nucleotides matching TRBD2. The CDR3 runs 14 residues. The V gene's germline CDR1 is SNHLY and CDR2 FYNNEI. The J segment lost 3 bases and the V segment lost 8 bases, leaving 7 bases of the junction unmatched. CDR3 residues: CASRRTGGTDTQYF. CDR3 DNA: TGTGCCAGCCGAAGGACGGGAGGGACAGATACGCAGTATTTT.

The chain couples TRBV24-1 to TRBJ2-5; 8 positions agree with TRBD1. Germline V lookup: CDR1 KGHDR, CDR2 SFDVKD. The CDR3 length is 14 residues. With V trimmed by 3 bases and J by 5 bases, 4 bases remained unmatched. CDR3 sequence (DNA): TGTGCCACCAGTGATGGGACAGGAGGCGAGACCCAGTACTTC. It is translated as CATSDGTGGETQYF.

The genes are TRBV5-4 and TRBJ2-3, with 9 nucleotides matching TRBD2. The ends lost 6 bases at V and 2 bases at J; junction bases unmatched: 10. CDR1 is SGHNT, CDR2 YYREEE, per germline (reference sequence). The CDR3 sequence is 16 residues long. The CDR3 nucleotides are TGTGCCAGCACCGCCACCAGCGGGGGGACCACAGATACGCAGTATTTT. Translation gives CASTATSGGTTDTQYF.